This entry describes one T cell receptor beta chain. Profiled with immunoSEQ multiplex PCR; TCRdb holds only in-frame clones, not every one. The repertoire holds around 250,000 clones, with 70% to 90% as singletons. This sample is drawn from a study of blood T cell repertoires in COVID-19. Study in general: Whether acute or convalescent, the COVID-19 samples came from the United States, Italy and Spain. Sample material is recorded as cDNA or gDNA derived from T cells, B-cell-depleted T cells, or PBMCs.

The CDR3 length is 15 residues. The germline V gene has CDR1 MDHEN and CDR2 SYDVKM. V shed 5 bases and J shed 3 bases, with 11 bases lying between them. Recruits, aged about 18 to 100 years, lived in 24 US areas. In Cohort 3, a recovered donor had either two negative PCRs, clearance, or symptom resolution. The receptor was derived from a woman aged 45-59 years who had recovered from COVID-19. The gene calls are TRBV28 and TRBJ1-6; no clear D gene. The source material was PBMCs or T cells enriched from blood (not recorded which). The CDR3 sequence is CASSPPGLYNSPLHF. The CDR3 region has the DNA TGTGCCAGCAGTCCCCCGGGTCTCTATAATTCACCCCTCCACTTT.